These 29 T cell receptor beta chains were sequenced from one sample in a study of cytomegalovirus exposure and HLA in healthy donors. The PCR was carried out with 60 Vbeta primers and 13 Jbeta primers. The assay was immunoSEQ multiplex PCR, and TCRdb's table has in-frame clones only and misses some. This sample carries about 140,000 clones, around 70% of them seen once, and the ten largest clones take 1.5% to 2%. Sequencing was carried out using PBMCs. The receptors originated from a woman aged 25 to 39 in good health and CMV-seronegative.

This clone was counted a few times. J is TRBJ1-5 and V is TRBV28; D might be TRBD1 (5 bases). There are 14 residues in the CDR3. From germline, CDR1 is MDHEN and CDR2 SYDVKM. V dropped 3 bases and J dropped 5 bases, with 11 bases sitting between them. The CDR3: CASSFSGADQPQHF. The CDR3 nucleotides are TGTGCCAGCAGTTTTAGTGGGGCTGATCAGCCCCAGCATTTT.

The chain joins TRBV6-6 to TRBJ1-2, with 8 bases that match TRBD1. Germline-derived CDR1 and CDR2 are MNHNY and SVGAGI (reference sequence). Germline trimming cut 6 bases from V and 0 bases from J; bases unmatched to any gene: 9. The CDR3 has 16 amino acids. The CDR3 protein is CASRDRALSTNYGYTF. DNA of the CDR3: TGTGCCAGCAGGGACAGGGCCCTTTCTACTAACTATGGCTACACCTTC.

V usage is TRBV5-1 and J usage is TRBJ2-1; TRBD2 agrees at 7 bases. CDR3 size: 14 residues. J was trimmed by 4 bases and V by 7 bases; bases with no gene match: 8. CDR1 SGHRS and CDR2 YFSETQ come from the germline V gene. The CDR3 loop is CASSGLSLYNEQFF. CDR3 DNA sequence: TGCGCCAGCTCGGGACTATCTCTTTACAATGAGCAGTTCTTC.

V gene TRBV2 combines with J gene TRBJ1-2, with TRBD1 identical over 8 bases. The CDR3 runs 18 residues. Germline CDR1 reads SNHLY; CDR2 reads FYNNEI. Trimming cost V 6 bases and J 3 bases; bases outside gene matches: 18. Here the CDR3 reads CASRRTPAGTGLHYGYTF. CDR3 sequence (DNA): TGTGCCAGCAGGAGAACCCCGGCTGGGACAGGCTTACACTATGGCTACACCTTC.

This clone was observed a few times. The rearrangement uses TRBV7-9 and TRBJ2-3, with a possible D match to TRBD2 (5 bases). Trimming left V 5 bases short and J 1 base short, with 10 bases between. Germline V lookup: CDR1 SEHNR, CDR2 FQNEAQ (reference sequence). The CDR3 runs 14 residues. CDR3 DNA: TGTGCCAGCAGCCCTATTAGCGGCACAGATACGCAGTATTTT. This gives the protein CASSPISGTDTQYF.

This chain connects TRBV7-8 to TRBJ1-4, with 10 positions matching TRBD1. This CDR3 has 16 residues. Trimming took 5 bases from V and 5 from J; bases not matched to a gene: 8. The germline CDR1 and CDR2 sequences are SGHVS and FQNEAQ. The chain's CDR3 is CASSPEPGQGNEKLFF. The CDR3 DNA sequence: TGTGCCAGCAGCCCGGAACCGGGACAGGGGAATGAAAAACTGTTTTTT.

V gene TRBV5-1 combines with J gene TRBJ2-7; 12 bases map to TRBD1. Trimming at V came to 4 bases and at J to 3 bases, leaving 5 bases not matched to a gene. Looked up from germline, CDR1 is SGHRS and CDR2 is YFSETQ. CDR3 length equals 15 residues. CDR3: CASSGGTGGIYEQYF. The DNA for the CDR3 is TGCGCCAGCAGCGGGGGGACAGGGGGCATCTACGAGCAGTACTTC.

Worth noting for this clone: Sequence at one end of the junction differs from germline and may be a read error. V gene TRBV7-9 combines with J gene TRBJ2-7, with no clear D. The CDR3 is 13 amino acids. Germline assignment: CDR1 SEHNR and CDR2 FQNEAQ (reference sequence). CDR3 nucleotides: TGTTCCAGCAGCCCGACGGAGAGCTACGAGCAGTACTTC. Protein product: CSSSPTESYEQYF.

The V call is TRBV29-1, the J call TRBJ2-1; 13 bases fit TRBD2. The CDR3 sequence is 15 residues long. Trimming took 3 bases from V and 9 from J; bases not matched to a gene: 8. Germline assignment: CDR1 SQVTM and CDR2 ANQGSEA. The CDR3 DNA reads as TGCAGCGTTGAGCCTGGGACTAGCGGGAAAGGTGAGCAGTTCTTC. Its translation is CSVEPGTSGKGEQFF.

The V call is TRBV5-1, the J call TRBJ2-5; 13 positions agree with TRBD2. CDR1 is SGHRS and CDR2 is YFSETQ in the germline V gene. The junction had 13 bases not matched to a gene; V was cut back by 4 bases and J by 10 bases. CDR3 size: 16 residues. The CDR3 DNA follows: TGCGCCAGCAGCCCCGGACTAGCGGGGGCCCTAGTGGGCCAGTACTTC. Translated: CASSPGLAGALVGQYF. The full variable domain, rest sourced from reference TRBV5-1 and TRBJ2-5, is KAGVTQTPRYLIKTRGQQVTLSCSPISGHRSVSWYQQTPGQGLQFLFEYFSETQRNKGNFPGRFSGRQFSNSRSEMNVSTLELGDSALYLCASSPGLAGALVGQYFGPGTRLLVL.

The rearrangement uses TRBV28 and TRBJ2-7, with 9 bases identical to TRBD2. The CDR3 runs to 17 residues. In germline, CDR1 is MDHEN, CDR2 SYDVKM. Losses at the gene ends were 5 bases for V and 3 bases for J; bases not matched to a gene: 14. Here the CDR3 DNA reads TGTGCCAGCAGTCCCCGGAATTTAGCGGGAGTGGGCTACGAGCAGTACTTC. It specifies CASSPRNLAGVGYEQYF.

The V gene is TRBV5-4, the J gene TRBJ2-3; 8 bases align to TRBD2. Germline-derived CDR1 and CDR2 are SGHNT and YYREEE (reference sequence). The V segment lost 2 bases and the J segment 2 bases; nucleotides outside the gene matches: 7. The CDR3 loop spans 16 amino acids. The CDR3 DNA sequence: TGTGCCAGCAGCTTCGGTAGCGGGGCCTACACAGATACGCAGTATTTT. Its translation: CASSFGSGAYTDTQYF.

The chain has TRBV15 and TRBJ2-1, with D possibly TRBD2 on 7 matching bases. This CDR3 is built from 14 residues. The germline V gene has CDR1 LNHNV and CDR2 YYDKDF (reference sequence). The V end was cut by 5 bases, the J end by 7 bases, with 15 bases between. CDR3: CATSGGGPGNEQFF. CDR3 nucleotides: TGTGCCACCAGCGGGGGGGGGCCGGGTAATGAGCAGTTCTTC.

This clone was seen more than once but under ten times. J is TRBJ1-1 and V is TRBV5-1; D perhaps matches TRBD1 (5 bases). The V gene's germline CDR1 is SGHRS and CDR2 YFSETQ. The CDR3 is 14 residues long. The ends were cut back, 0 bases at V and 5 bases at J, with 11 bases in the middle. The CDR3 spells CASSLAQEKTEAFF. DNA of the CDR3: TGCGCCAGCAGCTTGGCACAGGAGAAGACTGAAGCTTTCTTT. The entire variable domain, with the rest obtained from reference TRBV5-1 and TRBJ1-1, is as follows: KAGVTQTPRYLIKTRGQQVTLSCSPISGHRSVSWYQQTPGQGLQFLFEYFSETQRNKGNFPGRFSGRQFSNSRSEMNVSTLELGDSALYLCASSLAQEKTEAFFGQGTRLTVV.

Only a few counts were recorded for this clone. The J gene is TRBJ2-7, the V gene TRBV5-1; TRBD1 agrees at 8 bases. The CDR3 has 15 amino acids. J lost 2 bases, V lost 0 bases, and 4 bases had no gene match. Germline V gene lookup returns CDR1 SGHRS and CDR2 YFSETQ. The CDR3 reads CASSLGAGGTYEQYF. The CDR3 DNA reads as TGCGCCAGCAGCTTGGGGGCAGGGGGCACCTACGAGCAGTACTTC.

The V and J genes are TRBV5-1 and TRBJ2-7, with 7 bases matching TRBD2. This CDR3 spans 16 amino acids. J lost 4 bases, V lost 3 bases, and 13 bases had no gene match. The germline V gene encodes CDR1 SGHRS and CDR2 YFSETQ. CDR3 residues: CASSSGREPPLYEQYF. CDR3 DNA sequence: TGCGCCAGCAGCTCTGGGCGGGAGCCCCCTCTTTACGAGCAGTACTTC.

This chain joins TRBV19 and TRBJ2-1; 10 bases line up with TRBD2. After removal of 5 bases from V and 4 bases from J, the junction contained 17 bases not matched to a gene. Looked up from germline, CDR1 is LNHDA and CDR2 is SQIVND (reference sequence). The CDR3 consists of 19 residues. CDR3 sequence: CASSHTVSSGSFAYNEQFF. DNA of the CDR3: TGTGCCAGTAGTCATACGGTTTCTAGCGGGAGTTTCGCTTACAATGAGCAGTTCTTC.

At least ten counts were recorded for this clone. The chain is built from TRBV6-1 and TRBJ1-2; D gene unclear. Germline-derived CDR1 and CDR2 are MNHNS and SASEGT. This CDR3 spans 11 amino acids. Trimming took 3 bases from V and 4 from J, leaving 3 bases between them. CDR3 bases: TGTGCCAGCAGTGACCTCTATGGCTACACCTTC. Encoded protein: CASSDLYGYTF.

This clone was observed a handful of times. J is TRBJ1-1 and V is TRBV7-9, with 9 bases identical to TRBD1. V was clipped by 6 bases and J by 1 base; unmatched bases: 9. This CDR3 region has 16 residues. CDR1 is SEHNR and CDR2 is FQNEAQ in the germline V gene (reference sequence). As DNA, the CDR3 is TGTGCCAGCAGGGTACACAGGGGGCATCGGAACACTGAAGCTTTCTTT. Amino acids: CASRVHRGHRNTEAFF.

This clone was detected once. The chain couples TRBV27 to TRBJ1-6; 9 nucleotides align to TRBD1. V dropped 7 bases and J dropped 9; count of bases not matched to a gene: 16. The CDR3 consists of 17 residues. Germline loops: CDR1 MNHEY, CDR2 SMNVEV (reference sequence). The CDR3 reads CASTKVYLGQGSSPLHF. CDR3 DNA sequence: TGTGCCAGCACCAAAGTTTATTTAGGACAGGGGAGTTCACCCCTCCACTTT.

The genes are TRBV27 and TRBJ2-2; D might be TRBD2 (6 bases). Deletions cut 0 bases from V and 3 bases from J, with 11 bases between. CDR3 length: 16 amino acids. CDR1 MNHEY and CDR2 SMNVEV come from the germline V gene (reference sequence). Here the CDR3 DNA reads TGTGCCAGCAGTTTATCGTGGGACTCCTACACCGGGGAGCTGTTTTTT. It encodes CASSLSWDSYTGELFF.

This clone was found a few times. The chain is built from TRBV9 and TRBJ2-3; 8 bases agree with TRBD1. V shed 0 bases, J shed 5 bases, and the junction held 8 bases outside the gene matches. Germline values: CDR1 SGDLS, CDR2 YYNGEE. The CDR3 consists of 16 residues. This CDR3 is CASSVASQGAGDTQYF. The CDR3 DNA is TGTGCCAGCAGCGTAGCTTCCCAGGGGGCTGGAGATACGCAGTATTTT.

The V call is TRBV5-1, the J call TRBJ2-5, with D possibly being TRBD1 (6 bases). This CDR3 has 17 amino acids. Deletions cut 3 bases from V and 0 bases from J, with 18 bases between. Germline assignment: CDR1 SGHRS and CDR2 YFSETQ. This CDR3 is CASSYSSGAGYQETQYF. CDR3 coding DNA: TGCGCCAGCAGCTATTCCTCAGGGGCCGGGTACCAAGAGACCCAGTACTTC.

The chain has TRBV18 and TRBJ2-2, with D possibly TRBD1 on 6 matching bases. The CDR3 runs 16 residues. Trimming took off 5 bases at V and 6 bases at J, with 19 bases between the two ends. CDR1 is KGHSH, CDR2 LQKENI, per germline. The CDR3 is CASSSTPPTGAGELFF. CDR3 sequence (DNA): TGTGCCAGCTCATCCACCCCACCGACAGGTGCCGGGGAGCTGTTTTTT.

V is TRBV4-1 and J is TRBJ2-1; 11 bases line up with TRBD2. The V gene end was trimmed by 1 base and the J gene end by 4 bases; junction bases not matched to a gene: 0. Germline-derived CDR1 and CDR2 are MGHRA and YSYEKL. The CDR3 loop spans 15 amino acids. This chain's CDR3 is CASSQGLAGYNEQFF. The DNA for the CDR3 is TGCGCCAGCAGCCAAGGACTAGCGGGGTACAATGAGCAGTTCTTC.

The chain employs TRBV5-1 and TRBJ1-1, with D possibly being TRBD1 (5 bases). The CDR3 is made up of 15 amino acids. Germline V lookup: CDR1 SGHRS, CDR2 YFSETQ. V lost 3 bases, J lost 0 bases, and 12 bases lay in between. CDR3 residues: CASSSRGPLNTEAFF. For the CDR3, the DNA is TGCGCCAGCAGCTCAAGGGGCCCGCTGAACACTGAAGCTTTCTTT.

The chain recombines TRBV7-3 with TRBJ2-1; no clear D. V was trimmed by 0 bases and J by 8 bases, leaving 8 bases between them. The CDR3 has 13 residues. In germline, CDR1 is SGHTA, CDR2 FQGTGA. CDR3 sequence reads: CASSLTGHDEQFF. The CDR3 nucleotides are TGTGCCAGCAGCTTAACGGGCCACGATGAGCAGTTCTTC.

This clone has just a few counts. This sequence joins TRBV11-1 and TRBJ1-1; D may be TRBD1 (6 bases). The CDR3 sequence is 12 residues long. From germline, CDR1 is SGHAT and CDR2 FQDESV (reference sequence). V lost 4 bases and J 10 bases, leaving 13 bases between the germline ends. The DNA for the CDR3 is TGTGCCAGCAGCTATCAGGGGTACGCAGCTTTCTTT. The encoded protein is CASSYQGYAAFF.

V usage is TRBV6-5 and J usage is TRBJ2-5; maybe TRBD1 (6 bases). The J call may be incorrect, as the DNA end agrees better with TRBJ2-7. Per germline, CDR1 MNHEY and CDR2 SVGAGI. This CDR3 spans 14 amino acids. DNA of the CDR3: TGTGCCAGCAGCGATCCGGACAGCCTCTACGAGCAGTACTTC. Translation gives CASSDPDSLYEQYF.